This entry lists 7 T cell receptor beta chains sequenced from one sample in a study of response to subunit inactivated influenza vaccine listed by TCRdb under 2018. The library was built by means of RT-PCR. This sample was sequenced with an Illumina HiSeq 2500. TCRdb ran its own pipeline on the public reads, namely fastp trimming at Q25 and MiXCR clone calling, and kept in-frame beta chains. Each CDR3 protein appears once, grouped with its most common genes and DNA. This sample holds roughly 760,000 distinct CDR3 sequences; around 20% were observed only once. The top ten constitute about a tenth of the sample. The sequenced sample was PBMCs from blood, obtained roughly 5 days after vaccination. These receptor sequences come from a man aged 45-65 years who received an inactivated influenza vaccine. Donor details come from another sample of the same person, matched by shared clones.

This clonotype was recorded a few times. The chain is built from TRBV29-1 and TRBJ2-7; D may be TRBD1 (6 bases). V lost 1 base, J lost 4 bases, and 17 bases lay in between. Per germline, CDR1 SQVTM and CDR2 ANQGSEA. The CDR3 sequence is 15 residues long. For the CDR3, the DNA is TGCAGCGTTGAAGGCGCGACAGGAAGCACATACGAGCAGTACTTC. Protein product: CSVEGATGSTYEQYF.

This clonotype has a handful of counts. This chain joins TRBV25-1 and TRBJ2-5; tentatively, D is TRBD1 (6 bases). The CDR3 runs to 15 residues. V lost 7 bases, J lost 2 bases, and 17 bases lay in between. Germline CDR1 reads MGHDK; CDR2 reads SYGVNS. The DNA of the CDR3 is TGTGCCAGCATGGCGTCACAGGGACGACAAGAGACCCAGTACTTC. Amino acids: CASMASQGRQETQYF.

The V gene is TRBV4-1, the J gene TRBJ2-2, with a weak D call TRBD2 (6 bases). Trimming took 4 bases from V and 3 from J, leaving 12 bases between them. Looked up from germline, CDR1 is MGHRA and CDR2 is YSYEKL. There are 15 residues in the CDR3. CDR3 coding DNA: TGCGCCAGCAGCCTCAGGAGGGAATACACCGGGGAGCTGTTTTTT. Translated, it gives CASSLRREYTGELFF.

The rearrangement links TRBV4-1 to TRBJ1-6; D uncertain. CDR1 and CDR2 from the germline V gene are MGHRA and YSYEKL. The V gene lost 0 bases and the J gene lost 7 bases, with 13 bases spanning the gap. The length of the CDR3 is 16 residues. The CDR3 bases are TGCGCCAGCAGCCAAGATGGGTTGGGATCCAATTCACCCCTCCACTTT. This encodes CASSQDGLGSNSPLHF.

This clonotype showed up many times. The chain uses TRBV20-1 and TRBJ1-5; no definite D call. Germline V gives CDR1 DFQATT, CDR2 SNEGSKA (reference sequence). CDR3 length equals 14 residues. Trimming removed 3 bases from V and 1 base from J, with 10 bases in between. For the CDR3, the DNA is TGCAGTGCTAGTAGAGGGCCGAGCAATCAGCCCCAGCATTTT. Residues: CSASRGPSNQPQHF.

CDR3 coding DNA: TGTGCCAGCAGCCACAGCGCGACTAGCGGGGGTGGCGATGAGCAGTTCTTC. Translation gives CASSHSATSGGGDEQFF. V usage is TRBV4-2 and J usage is TRBJ2-1, with TRBD2 matching 12 bases. This CDR3 contains 17 residues. Germline trimming cut 3 bases from V and 8 bases from J; bases unmatched to any gene: 11. CDR1 and CDR2 (germline): LGHNA, YNFKEQ.

DNA of the CDR3: TGTGCCAGCAGTTACTCGGGGGACAGTTCCTACGAGCAGTACTTC. Protein product: CASSYSGDSSYEQYF. J is TRBJ2-7 and V is TRBV6-5; 7 bases fit TRBD1. The CDR3 has 15 amino acids. Germline-derived CDR1 and CDR2 are MNHEY and SVGAGI. J lost 1 base, V lost 0 bases, and 3 bases had no gene match.